This T cell receptor beta chain was identified during a study of post-analysis software for immune sequencing data. Across the whole study: Recorded disease courses covered relapsing-remitting, secondary progressive and progressive-relapsing multiple sclerosis. Some patients had no subtype annotation.

This clonotype was found a few times. Its antigen is as yet unknown. Unique molecular identifiers had been added to the TCR beta cDNA libraries. T cells, about 0.9 to 10 million of them, yielded 500,000 or so cDNA molecules. TCRdb re-called the PCR reads through MiXCR, storing one row per CDR3 protein. The table records some 890,000 distinct CDR3 sequences, roughly half of them present only once. Study-level results: Compared against controls, patients with multiple sclerosis displayed significantly lower normalized Chao1 diversity. Under the F measure, samples that were prepared in one batch clustered strongly together. Roughly five TRBV segments occurring more often in patients than controls included TRBV5-6, TRBV5-1 and TRBV20-1.

Germline values: CDR1 DFQATT, CDR2 SNEGSKA (reference sequence). V was shortened by 5 bases and J by 4 bases, with 18 bases between the two germline ends. The CDR3 is made up of 14 amino acids. The chain combines TRBV20-1 with TRBJ2-7; D not resolved. The sequence was collected from a girl aged 10-17 years with multiple sclerosis. The sample was blood. DNA for the CDR3: TGCAGTGCTTCCGATTTAAGGGTTGAATACGAGCAGTACTTC. Translating it yields CSASDLRVEYEQYF.